These 26 T cell receptor beta chains were sequenced from one sample in a study of T-cell reconstitution after alpha-beta-depleted transplantation in children. Preparation of the TCRbeta library used unique molecular identifiers. MiXCR was run by TCRdb on the PCR reads, yielding one entry per CDR3 protein. The data show about 210,000 distinct CDR3 sequences, with approximately 17% seen just once and about 39% held by the top ten. This specimen was PBMCs, mostly from graft donor cells, taken 360 days after TCRalphabeta/CD19-depleted stem cell transplant. The origin of the receptors is a male patient between 2 and 15 years old who had a stem cell transplant for acute lymphoblastic leukemia, so the T cells may come from the graft donor.

This clonotype appeared a few times. The chain employs TRBV7-3 and TRBJ2-1; 7 bases are shared with TRBD2. This CDR3 contains 15 residues. Germline CDR1 is SGHTA and CDR2 is FQGTGA. V lost 4 bases and J lost 7; bases outside the gene matches: 10. CDR3 sequence reads: CASSSTGHGGNEQFF. The CDR3 region has the DNA TGTGCCAGCAGCTCCACGGGTCACGGGGGGAATGAGCAGTTCTTC.

This clonotype was picked up a small number of times. This chain uses TRBV7-9 with TRBJ1-1; D uncertain. The V end lost 5 bases, the J end lost 8 bases, and 12 bases lay between the germline ends. This CDR3 comprises 12 residues. Germline V lookup: CDR1 SEHNR, CDR2 FQNEAQ (reference sequence). The CDR3 nucleotides are TGTGCCAGCAGCCCCTCCGGATGGGAAGCTTTCTTT. Its protein is CASSPSGWEAFF.

In its sample, this clonotype was seen a few times. No DNA is shown, since the ends of the CDR3 on it are uncertain; the CDR3 is the one TCRdb lists. The V gene is TRBV21-1, the J gene TRBJ1-1; the D segment call TRBD1 is taken from the table without a DNA check. TRBV21-1 has pseudogene status. The CDR3 spans 15 residues, counting both ends. CDR3 in amino acids: CASSVGGGTNTEAFF.

The CDR3 spells CATSQRQAYEQYF. The CDR3 DNA reads as TGTGCCACCAGCCAACGACAGGCCTACGAGCAGTACTTC. V gene TRBV15 combines with J gene TRBJ2-7, with D tentatively TRBD1 (6 bases). CDR1 is LNHNV, CDR2 YYDKDF, per germline (reference sequence). Trimming removed 5 bases at V and 2 bases at J, with 10 bases between. This CDR3 is built from 13 residues.

This clonotype showed up just a few times. V gene TRBV7-6 combines with J gene TRBJ1-1; D uncertain. V was trimmed by 1 base and J by 6 bases, leaving 12 bases between them. CDR1 SGHVS and CDR2 FNYEAQ come from the germline V gene. The CDR3 contains 14 residues. The CDR3 DNA is TGTGCCAGCAGCTTAGGGCTCGGTAAGGCTGAAGCTTTCTTT. Protein sequence: CASSLGLGKAEAFF. Filled out from reference TRBV7-6 and TRBJ1-1, the complete variable domain reads GAGVSQSPRYKVTKRGQDVALRCDPISGHVSLYWYRQALGQGPEFLTYFNYEAQQDKSGLPNDRFSAERPEGSISTLTIQRTEQRDSAMYRCASSLGLGKAEAFFGQGTRLTVV.

The chain links TRBV7-2 to TRBJ2-7; TRBD1 matches 9 bases. Trimming took 2 bases from V and 5 from J; bases not matched to a gene: 13. Germline V lookup: CDR1 SGHTA, CDR2 FQGNSA. This CDR3 has 17 amino acids. CDR3 loop: CASSLLGVGTGFHEQYF. CDR3 sequence (DNA): TGTGCCAGCAGCTTACTTGGGGTCGGGACAGGGTTCCACGAGCAGTACTTC.

This clonotype was seen more than once but under ten times. This chain joins TRBV14 and TRBJ2-1; 7 nucleotides agree with TRBD2. V lost 7 bases to trimming and J lost 9 bases; unmatched junction nucleotides: 6. Germline V lookup: CDR1 SGHDN, CDR2 FVKESK. The length of the CDR3 is 12 residues. The CDR3 DNA sequence: TGTGCCAGCATCGACCCGGGGGGTGAGCAGTTCTTC. Amino acids: CASIDPGGEQFF.

This clonotype showed up just a few times. This chain connects TRBV20-1 to TRBJ2-5, with a weak D call TRBD2 (5 bases). The CDR3 extends over 15 amino acids. Germline CDR1 reads DFQATT; CDR2 reads SNEGSKA (reference sequence). V lost 3 bases, J lost 2 bases, and 16 bases lay in between. CDR3 sequence: CSARFPAEPQETQYF. Here the CDR3 DNA reads TGCAGTGCTAGGTTCCCAGCGGAGCCACAAGAGACCCAGTACTTC.

This clonotype was recorded a few times. V and J are TRBV29-1 and TRBJ2-7; 7 nucleotides match TRBD1. The J segment lost 5 bases and the V segment lost 3 bases, leaving 4 bases of the junction unmatched. This CDR3 comprises 12 residues. The germline V gene encodes CDR1 SQVTM and CDR2 ANQGSEA. CDR3 sequence: CSVDRGTDEQYF. Written as DNA, the CDR3 is TGCAGCGTTGACAGGGGGACCGACGAGCAGTACTTC.

The chain joins TRBV15 to TRBJ2-4; 8 positions agree with TRBD1. V lost 1 base to trimming and J lost 3 bases; unmatched junction nucleotides: 5. Germline V gene sequence: CDR1 LNHNV, CDR2 YYDKDF (reference sequence). The CDR3 spans 16 residues. CDR3 DNA: TGTGCCACCAGCAGAGGGTGGGACAGGTACAAAAACATTCAGTACTTC. It codes for CATSRGWDRYKNIQYF.

This clonotype has more than one count but fewer than ten. The V call is TRBV6-2 or TRBV6-3, the J call TRBJ2-1; D ambiguous. The germline V gene encodes CDR1 MNHEY and CDR2 SVGEGT. Trimming shortened V by 2 bases and J by 0 bases, and 5 bases separated the two germline ends. The CDR3 extends over 14 amino acids. The CDR3 region has the DNA TGTGCCAGCAGTTACAGGGACTCCTACAATGAGCAGTTCTTC. Amino acids: CASSYRDSYNEQFF.

The rearrangement uses TRBV11-2 and TRBJ1-2; possibly TRBD1 for D (6 bases). This CDR3 comprises 15 residues. V gave up 2 bases and J gave up 3 bases, with 13 bases separating them. Germline-derived CDR1 and CDR2 are SGHAT and FQNNGV. The CDR3: CASSLLGTTDYGYTF. In DNA form, the CDR3 reads TGTGCCAGCAGCTTACTCGGGACAACAGACTATGGCTACACCTTC.

This clonotype showed up many times. The chain is built from TRBV3-1 and TRBJ2-7; D not resolved. The germline V gene has CDR1 LGHDT and CDR2 YNNKEL (reference sequence). V lost 4 bases and J lost 2, with 18 bases in between. This CDR3 has 16 residues. The CDR3 DNA reads as TGTGCCAGCAGCCTTGGATGGAGCCTTTCCCCCTACGAGCAGTACTTC. Amino acid sequence: CASSLGWSLSPYEQYF.

A few counts support this clonotype. The chain has TRBV28 and TRBJ2-2; 14 nucleotides line up with TRBD2. Trimming removed 5 bases from V and 5 bases from J; junction bases left unmatched: 13. Germline CDR1 and CDR2: MDHEN and SYDVKM. The CDR3 has 19 residues. DNA for the CDR3: TGTGCCAGCAGTACCGGGACTAGCGGGAGCTTAAGACGTACCGGGGAGCTGTTTTTT. Translated, it gives CASSTGTSGSLRRTGELFF.

A few counts support this clonotype. The chain joins TRBV5-4 to TRBJ2-7; weak D call: TRBD2 (5 bases). The CDR3 covers 12 residues. Trimming took 6 bases from V and 2 from J, leaving 9 bases between them. Germline CDR1 SGHNT, CDR2 YYREEE (reference sequence). The CDR3 DNA reads TGTGCCAGCACTGACGGGACCTACGAGCAGTACTTC. It is translated as CASTDGTYEQYF.

The J gene is TRBJ2-7, the V gene TRBV4-2; 8 bases match TRBD1. The V and J ends lost 0 bases and 0 bases, in that order; junction bases with no gene match: 13. This CDR3 has 19 amino acids. Germline CDR1 is LGHNA and CDR2 is YNFKEQ. The CDR3 coding sequence is TGTGCCAGCAGCCAAGATATACGGCCCGGACAGGGAATCTCCTACGAGCAGTACTTC. As protein: CASSQDIRPGQGISYEQYF.

This clonotype turned up a few times. The chain has TRBV6-1 and TRBJ2-7, with a possible D match to TRBD1 (6 bases). Trimming shortened V by 7 bases and J by 4 bases, and 23 bases separated the two germline ends. There are 16 residues in the CDR3. CDR1 and CDR2 (germline): MNHNS, SASEGT. DNA for the CDR3: TGTGCCAGCAACGGCCGTGCAGGGGTGGAATCATACGAGCAGTACTTC. Protein: CASNGRAGVESYEQYF.

This clonotype was seen a few times. V gene TRBV10-3 combines with J gene TRBJ2-1, with TRBD1 as a possible D gene (6 bases). V was clipped by 4 bases and J by 6 bases, with 13 bases between them. This CDR3 contains 14 residues. The germline V gene encodes CDR1 ENHRY and CDR2 SYGVKD. For the CDR3, the DNA is TGTGCCATCAGTGTCCCCGACAGGCTCAATGAGCAGTTCTTC. It is translated as CAISVPDRLNEQFF.

This clonotype came up a few times. The rearrangement uses TRBV21-1 and TRBJ2-5; the table assigns TRBD2, which was not confirmed against the DNA. TRBV21-1 is noted as a pseudogene. CDR3 length: 14 residues. This CDR3 reads CASYIRDFEETQYF. Written as DNA, the CDR3 is TGTGCCAGCTATATCCGGGACTTCGAAGAGACCCAGTACTTC.

The rearrangement joins TRBV2 to TRBJ1-4; the D is unclear. The CDR3 has 15 residues. From germline, CDR1 is SNHLY and CDR2 FYNNEI. V lost 3 bases, J lost 8 bases, and 16 bases lay in between. The CDR3 reads CASSDEGTLLEKLFF. Written as DNA, the CDR3 is TGTGCCAGCAGTGACGAGGGAACACTTTTGGAAAAACTGTTTTTT. Complete variable domain (other parts from reference TRBV2 and TRBJ1-4): EPEVTQTPSHQVTQMGQEVILRCVPISNHLYFYWYRQILGQKVEFLVSFYNNEISEKSEIFDDQFSVERPDGSNFTLKIRSTKLEDSAMYFCASSDEGTLLEKLFFGSGTQLSVL.

This clonotype has ten or more counts. This sequence joins TRBV5-1 and TRBJ2-1; D might be TRBD2 (6 bases). The germline V gene encodes CDR1 SGHRS and CDR2 YFSETQ. V was shortened by 0 bases and J by 5 bases, with 15 bases between the two germline ends. This CDR3 spans 16 amino acids. CDR3 sequence (DNA): TGCGCCAGCAGCTTGGACGGCGGGGTCCCGAACAATGAGCAGTTCTTC. This translates into CASSLDGGVPNNEQFF.

The J gene is TRBJ2-5, the V gene TRBV5-5; the D gene is possibly TRBD1 (6 bases). Germline CDR1 reads SGHKS; CDR2 reads YYEKEE (reference sequence). The CDR3 covers 18 residues. V lost 2 bases to trimming and J lost 1 base, with 21 bases between them. The CDR3 reads CASSFLLLLQGIQETQYF. As DNA, the CDR3 is TGTGCCAGCAGCTTCCTCCTTCTCCTGCAGGGGATCCAAGAGACCCAGTACTTC.

This clonotype occurred many times. V and J are TRBV29-1 and TRBJ2-7; 7 nucleotides match TRBD1. Germline V gene sequence: CDR1 SQVTM, CDR2 ANQGSEA. Trimming cost V 3 bases and J 3 bases; bases outside gene matches: 8. The CDR3 covers 14 residues. The CDR3 loop is CSVEIDRVGYEQYF. CDR3 DNA: TGCAGCGTTGAGATAGACAGGGTAGGCTACGAGCAGTACTTC.

This clonotype was observed a handful of times. The chain recombines TRBV24-1 with TRBJ2-3; tentative D call: TRBD1 (6 bases). The CDR3 totals 15 residues. V gave up 1 base and J gave up 5 bases, with 12 bases separating them. The germline gives CDR1 KGHDR, CDR2 SFDVKD. CDR3 sequence reads: CATSDFRGQRDTQYF. The CDR3 DNA is TGTGCCACCAGTGATTTCAGAGGACAGAGAGATACGCAGTATTTT.

The chain joins TRBV4-3 to TRBJ1-1; unclear D gene. This CDR3 comprises 13 residues. The germline gives CDR1 LGHNA, CDR2 YSLEER. Trimming removed 0 bases from V and 7 bases from J, with 9 bases in between. CDR3: CASSQDPVSEAFF. The CDR3 DNA reads TGCGCCAGCAGCCAAGACCCGGTCAGTGAAGCTTTCTTT.

This clonotype was seen at least ten times. CDR3 in amino acids: CSARGGRATEAFF. CDR3 bases: TGCAGTGCCAGGGGAGGCAGGGCCACTGAAGCTTTCTTT. The V gene is TRBV20-1, the J gene TRBJ1-1, with D tentatively TRBD1 (6 bases). There are 13 residues in the CDR3. Deletions cut 6 bases from V and 4 bases from J, with 15 bases between. Germline V gene data show CDR1 as DFQATT and CDR2 as SNEGSKA (reference sequence).